The 26 T cell receptor beta chains below were found in one sample sequenced in a study of molecular identifiers for immune sequencing clone quantification. A single record per CDR3 protein comes from TCRdb applying MiXCR to the PCR reads. The sample carries 460,000 or so distinct CDR3 sequences, about 22% recorded once. Sequencing was carried out using naive CD8+ T cells from blood, with Jurkat cell RNA spiked in. Noted subset: FACS-sorted CD8+CD4-CCR7+CD45RA+ naive T cells. These receptors were obtained from a human donor in good health. Some libraries in this study had Jurkat cell RNA spiked in.

On this clonotype: Just one base apart from a much larger clone, this may be a read error. The CDR3 protein is CASGLGLVGDTQYF. In DNA form, the CDR3 reads TGTGCCAGCGGCTTAGGGCTAGTCGGAGATACGCAGTATTTT. This rearrangement joins TRBV7-2 to TRBJ2-3; no firm D call. This CDR3 comprises 14 residues. In germline, CDR1 is SGHTA, CDR2 FQGNSA.

As concerns this clonotype: Given a much more abundant clone one base away, this may be a read error. This chain's CDR3 is CASSLEAGRNQPQHF. Written as DNA, the CDR3 is TGTGCCAGCAGCTTAGAGGCAGGAAGGAATCAGCCCCAGCATTTT. The chain uses TRBV7-9 and TRBJ1-5; D is undetermined. The CDR3 is 15 amino acids. The germline V gene has CDR1 SEHNR and CDR2 FQNEAQ (reference sequence). The ends were cut back, 1 base at V and 4 bases at J, with 11 bases in the middle.

This clonotype appeared many times. The chain couples TRBV20-1 to TRBJ1-2; D remains ambiguous. V lost 0 bases and J lost 0, with 11 bases in between. Germline CDR1 reads DFQATT; CDR2 reads SNEGSKA (reference sequence). The CDR3 runs 15 residues. The CDR3 DNA follows: TGCAGTGCTAGAGAGCTGGACGCAGCTAACTATGGCTACACCTTC. This gives the protein CSARELDAANYGYTF.

Details on this clonotype: Since a much larger clone is just one base distant, this may be a read error. V usage is TRBV19 and J usage is TRBJ1-5; the D is unclear. The CDR3 is made up of 16 amino acids. The germline V and J ends were trimmed by 5 bases and 5 bases, with 19 bases remaining between them. Germline V CDR1 and CDR2: LNHDA, SQIVND (reference sequence). CDR3 sequence (DNA): TGTGCCAGTAGTCCCCTGGCAGAGGTAGGTGATCAGCCCCAGCATTTT. Translated, it gives CASSPLAEVGDQPQHF.

This rearrangement joins TRBV7-9 to TRBJ1-1; 7 nucleotides align to TRBD1. Germline V gene data show CDR1 as SEHNR and CDR2 as FQNEAQ (reference sequence). With 5 bases clipped from V and 1 base from J, the junction kept 13 bases outside the gene matches. The CDR3 covers 17 residues. The CDR3 here is CASSPPLRDRENTEAFF. The CDR3 DNA follows: TGTGCCAGCAGCCCGCCCCTCCGGGACAGAGAGAACACTGAAGCTTTCTTT.

The sample holds many counts of this clonotype. V gene TRBV19 combines with J gene TRBJ2-7; D uncertain. In germline, CDR1 is LNHDA, CDR2 SQIVND (reference sequence). The CDR3 contains 14 residues. Trimming removed 5 bases from V and 5 bases from J, with 16 bases in between. This CDR3 reads CASSLTVWTHEQYF. The CDR3 nucleotides are TGTGCCAGTAGTCTGACGGTGTGGACCCACGAGCAGTACTTC. The variable domain in full, completed from reference TRBV19 and TRBJ2-7, reads DGGITQSPKYLFRKEGQNVTLSCEQNLNHDAMYWYRQDPGQGLRLIYYSQIVNDFQKGDIAEGYSVSREKKESFPLTVTSAQKNPTAFYLCASSLTVWTHEQYFGPGTRLTVT.

This clonotype occurred a few times. This sequence joins TRBV12-3 or TRBV12-4 and TRBJ2-3; D is possibly TRBD1 (5 bases). V lost 3 bases to trimming and J lost 1 base, with 8 bases between them. The CDR3 runs 14 residues. The CDR3 reads CASSFSRGTDTQYF. In DNA, the CDR3 is TGTGCCAGCAGTTTCAGCAGGGGCACAGATACGCAGTATTTT.

V usage is TRBV29-1 and J usage is TRBJ1-1, with D uncertain. CDR3 length: 12 amino acids. The germline V gene has CDR1 SQVTM and CDR2 ANQGSEA. Between the trimmed V and J ends, which lost 4 bases and 1 base, there was a span of 7 bases. This chain's CDR3 is CSVGFQNTEAFF. CDR3 DNA: TGCAGCGTTGGATTTCAGAACACTGAAGCTTTCTTT.

At least ten counts were recorded for this clonotype. Here the CDR3 reads CSVSPGPGAYEQYF. The CDR3 DNA is TGCAGCGTTTCCCCGGGACCCGGGGCCTACGAGCAGTACTTC. V usage is TRBV29-1 and J usage is TRBJ2-7; D assignment may be TRBD1 or TRBD2 (5 bases each). V was shortened by 5 bases and J by 2 bases, with 16 bases between the two germline ends. Germline V gives CDR1 SQVTM, CDR2 ANQGSEA. CDR3 length equals 14 residues.

This clonotype was seen only a few times. This sequence joins TRBV3-1 and TRBJ1-1; D call uncertain. The CDR3 extends over 14 amino acids. Germline V gives CDR1 LGHDT, CDR2 YNNKEL (reference sequence). Trimming took 0 bases from V and 4 from J, leaving 9 bases between them. The CDR3 here is CASSQEGLGTEAFF. DNA of the CDR3: TGTGCCAGCAGCCAAGAAGGTCTTGGCACTGAAGCTTTCTTT.

With regard to this clonotype: This sequence may be a read error, since a much larger clone differs from it by one base. The CDR3 loop reads CASSFPWTGRSTSYFGANVLTF. In DNA, the CDR3 is TGCGCCAGCAGCTTTCCTTGGACAGGACGATCCACATCATACTTTGGGGCCAACGTCCTGACTTTC. The gene calls are TRBV5-1 and TRBJ2-6; TRBD1 matches at 7 bases. This CDR3 spans 22 amino acids. J was trimmed by 3 bases and V by 2 bases; bases with no gene match: 23. Germline-derived CDR1 and CDR2 are SGHRS and YFSETQ.

V and J are TRBV14 and TRBJ2-7; D call uncertain. This CDR3 spans 11 amino acids. Trimming shortened V by 0 bases and J by 10 bases, and 7 bases separated the two germline ends. CDR1 is SGHDN, CDR2 FVKESK, per germline. CDR3 nucleotide sequence: TGTGCCAGCAGCCAAGATTTGGATCAGTACTTC. It codes for CASSQDLDQYF.

This clonotype appeared a few times. V usage is TRBV6-6 and J usage is TRBJ1-4; TRBD1 might be the D (5 bases). V was shortened by 6 bases and J by 8 bases, with 16 bases between the two germline ends. The CDR3 loop spans 14 amino acids. From germline, CDR1 is MNHNY and CDR2 SVGAGI (reference sequence). CDR3 in DNA: TGTGCCAGCAGCCCAGTGGGGGGAGGGGAAAAACTGTTTTTT. Translation gives CASSPVGGGEKLFF.

There are a few counts of this clonotype. The chain recombines TRBV25-1 with TRBJ1-2; D is undetermined. Trimming removed 5 bases from V and 2 bases from J, with 12 bases in between. The CDR3 is 14 residues long. The germline V gene encodes CDR1 MGHDK and CDR2 SYGVNS. CDR3 loop: CASSSPDLNYGYTF. The CDR3 nucleotides read TGTGCCAGCAGTTCCCCGGACCTCAACTATGGCTACACCTTC.

Only a few counts were recorded for this clonotype. This chain uses TRBV27 with TRBJ2-7, with TRBD2 matching over 13 bases. Per germline, CDR1 MNHEY and CDR2 SMNVEV (reference sequence). V was pared by 1 base and J by 6 bases, with 12 bases of the junction left unmatched. The CDR3 contains 18 residues. In DNA, the CDR3 is TGTGCCAGCAGTTTATTGCCCGAGCTAGGACTAGCGGGAGTCGAGCAGTACTTC. Residues: CASSLLPELGLAGVEQYF.

V and J are TRBV4-3 and TRBJ2-3; 7 bases match TRBD2. Germline V gene data show CDR1 as LGHNA and CDR2 as YSLEER. Trimming removed 4 bases from V and 0 bases from J; junction bases left unmatched: 7. The CDR3 has 16 amino acids. The CDR3 DNA reads TGCGCCAGCAGCCCCGGACTAGTCAGAAGCACAGATACGCAGTATTTT. This translates into CASSPGLVRSTDTQYF.

This clonotype was seen many times. V gene TRBV5-8 combines with J gene TRBJ2-7; 9 bases are a match to TRBD1. V was pared by 4 bases and J by 4 bases, with 9 bases of the junction left unmatched. The V gene's germline CDR1 is SGHTS and CDR2 YDEGEE. The CDR3 contains 15 residues. The CDR3 region has the DNA TGTGCCAGCAGCACCCCACAGGGGGCTCCTTACGAGCAGTACTTC. Protein: CASSTPQGAPYEQYF.

CDR3 residues: CASSQEFYTSGGAQTQYF. Here the CDR3 DNA reads TGTGCCAGCAGCCAAGAATTCTATACTAGCGGGGGGGCCCAGACCCAGTACTTC. The chain couples TRBV3-1 to TRBJ2-5; 13 positions match TRBD2. Looked up from germline, CDR1 is LGHDT and CDR2 is YNNKEL (reference sequence). The CDR3 extends over 18 amino acids. Losses at the gene ends were 0 bases for V and 6 bases for J; bases not matched to a gene: 10.

This clonotype was detected only once. The V and J genes are TRBV2 and TRBJ1-4; perhaps TRBD1 as D (5 bases). CDR3 length: 12 residues. The germline V and J ends were trimmed by 11 bases and 7 bases, with 14 bases remaining between them. CDR1 SNHLY and CDR2 FYNNEI come from the germline V gene. The CDR3 nucleotides read TGTGCCTGCCGGGGCAGCAGTGAAAAACTGTTTTTT. Its translation: CACRGSSEKLFF.

This clonotype was recorded at least ten times. The chain uses TRBV3-1 and TRBJ2-3, with D unclear. Looked up from germline, CDR1 is LGHDT and CDR2 is YNNKEL (reference sequence). The CDR3 runs 13 residues. With 4 bases removed from V and 5 bases from J, the gap between germline ends came to 10 bases. The CDR3 loop reads CASSPVEIDTQYF. Here the CDR3 DNA reads TGTGCCAGCAGCCCCGTGGAGATAGATACGCAGTATTTT.

This clonotype was recorded at least ten times. V gene TRBV12-3 or TRBV12-4 combines with J gene TRBJ2-5, with 9 bases identical to TRBD2. This CDR3 is 15 amino acids long. V lost 3 bases and J lost 4; bases outside the gene matches: 6. DNA for the CDR3: TGTGCCAGCAGTTTTGGGCGGGGGGGCCCAGAGACCCAGTACTTC. Translating it yields CASSFGRGGPETQYF.

The V call is TRBV12-3 or TRBV12-4, the J call TRBJ1-2; no definite D call. The CDR3 covers 13 residues. V gave up 2 bases and J gave up 4 bases, with 8 bases separating them. CDR3 residues: CASSLQLSYGYTF. In nucleotides, the CDR3 is TGTGCCAGCAGTTTACAGCTCAGCTATGGCTACACCTTC.

The chain combines TRBV4-1 with TRBJ1-2; TRBD1 might be the D (6 bases). This CDR3 region has 15 residues. V lost 3 bases and J lost 8, with 19 bases in between. CDR1 and CDR2 from the germline V gene are MGHRA and YSYEKL. CDR3 loop: CASSHLQGGIFGYTF. The CDR3 coding sequence is TGCGCCAGCAGCCACCTACAGGGCGGGATTTTCGGCTACACCTTC.

The V call is TRBV4-1, the J call TRBJ2-3; tentatively, D is TRBD2 (6 bases). V lost 4 bases and J lost 4, with 24 bases in between. Germline CDR1 MGHRA, CDR2 YSYEKL. The CDR3 length is 18 residues. The CDR3, as DNA: TGCGCCAGCAGCCCCAAGTCGCAGGCGGGATTATTGTCAGATACGCAGTATTTT. This gives the protein CASSPKSQAGLLSDTQYF.

This clonotype was observed many times. J is TRBJ2-7 and V is TRBV19, with 7 bases aligning to TRBD1. The CDR3 contains 14 residues. V lost 6 bases, J lost 2 bases, and 7 bases stayed unmatched. From germline, CDR1 is LNHDA and CDR2 SQIVND (reference sequence). The chain's CDR3 is CASSLDRRTYEQYF. The CDR3 coding sequence is TGTGCCAGTAGCTTGGACAGGAGAACCTACGAGCAGTACTTC.

This clonotype was recorded many times. The rearrangement links TRBV20-1 to TRBJ2-7; TRBD2 aligns across 13 bases. The trim removed 5 bases at V and 6 bases at J, leaving 7 bases unmatched. Germline CDR1 reads DFQATT; CDR2 reads SNEGSKA (reference sequence). The CDR3 has 14 amino acids. For the CDR3, the DNA is TGCAGTGCTCCACGACTAGCGGGAGGTCTCGAGCAGTACTTC. Its protein product is CSAPRLAGGLEQYF.